The text below deals with one T cell receptor beta chain. Its target is unknown. The sample originates from a study of T cell repertoires in cytomegalovirus infection. On the study more broadly: Public TCR beta signatures marked donors with CMV infection and the matching HLA. General study points: Ex vivo responses were dominated by HLA-C-restricted CMV-specific TCR beta clonotypes. Individuals carrying CMV plus the relevant HLA were identified by cumulative frequency of public TCR beta families.

V was pared by 5 bases and J by 2 bases, with 7 bases of the junction left unmatched. Germline CDR1 reads LNHDA; CDR2 reads SQIVND (reference sequence). The CDR3 sequence is 17 residues long. TCRdb redid the calling of the reads with MiXCR, one entry per CDR3 protein. Among fewer than 300,000 distinct CDR3 sequences listed, about 26% were seen once. What was sequenced was PBMCs. This TCR derives from a human donor in good health (CMV status not recorded). Some clones in this sample may be carry-over from other donors' samples. This chain connects TRBV19 to TRBJ2-7; 15 bases map to TRBD2. CDR3 region: CASSRTSGRAQTYEQYF. The CDR3 region has the DNA TGTGCCAGTAGTCGGACTAGCGGGAGGGCCCAAACCTACGAGCAGTACTTC.